A selection of T cell receptor beta chains follows, all from one sample in a study of cytomegalovirus exposure and HLA in healthy donors. TCRdb keeps only in-frame clones here, not all; method: immunoSEQ multiplex PCR. Of roughly 150,000 clones in the sample, over 75% were seen once. The sample consisted of PBMCs. These receptors originate from a young man in good health and CMV-seropositive. Both conserved end residues are part of each CDR3. The D gene is left open where the match is weak. A clone size is listed for some rows: how often the clone was seen (once, few, many), or a class if it is expanded.

d_call j_call cdr3_length clone_size v_call cdr3_aa cdr3_nt
- TRBJ2-2 15 - TRBV5-5 CASSPFRLGAGELFF TGTGCCAGCAGCCCGTTTCGATTGGGGGCGGGGGAGCTGTTTTTT
- TRBJ1-2 13 - TRBV19 CASSERDGNGYTF TGTGCCAGTAGTGAGCGCGACGGGAATGGCTACACCTTC
TRBD2 TRBJ2-1 15 - TRBV5-6 CASSPGTSGYNEQFF TGTGCCAGCAGCCCCGGGACTAGCGGTTACAATGAGCAGTTCTTC
- TRBJ1-1 13 - TRBV5-1 CASSLGSYTEAFF TGCGCCAGCAGCTTGGGGAGTTACACTGAAGCTTTCTTT
- TRBJ1-5 15 - TRBV13 CASSLGRQVNQPQHF TGTGCCAGCAGCTTAGGGCGACAGGTCAATCAGCCCCAGCATTTT
- TRBJ2-1 13 few TRBV5-4 CASSLGQGNEQFF TGTGCCAGCAGCTTGGGGCAGGGCAATGAGCAGTTCTTC
TRBD1 TRBJ2-3 13 once TRBV7-9 CASSFNRGDTQYF TGTGCCAGCAGCTTTAACAGGGGAGATACGCAGTATTTT
TRBD1 TRBJ2-4 13 - TRBV7-9 CASSLTGADIQYF TGTGCCAGCAGCCTAACAGGGGCAGACATTCAGTACTTC
- TRBJ2-7 12 - TRBV28 CASNRESYEQYF TGTGCCAGCAACAGGGAAAGCTACGAGCAGTACTTC
- TRBJ2-2 13 - TRBV6-4 CASSSRATGELFF TGTGCCAGCAGTAGCAGGGCAACCGGGGAGCTGTTTTTT
- TRBJ2-5 12 - TRBV6-5 CASSSGEETQYF TGTGCCAGCAGTTCAGGGGAAGAGACCCAGTACTTC
TRBD2 TRBJ2-7 15 - TRBV5-6 CASSFSGNGSYEQYF TGTGCCAGCAGCTTTAGCGGGAACGGGTCCTACGAGCAGTACTTC
TRBD2 TRBJ2-7 14 - TRBV7-2 CASSLAGGPYEQYF TGTGCCAGCAGCCTAGCGGGGGGACCCTACGAGCAGTACTTC
TRBD2 TRBJ2-2 15 - TRBV7-2 CASRGTSGHTGELFF TGTGCCAGCAGGGGGACTAGCGGGCACACCGGGGAGCTGTTTTTT
TRBD2 TRBJ2-1 17 - TRBV29-1 CSVEHLLAGGPYNEQFF TGCAGCGTTGAACACTTACTAGCGGGGGGCCCCTACAATGAGCAGTTCTTC
TRBD2 TRBJ2-3 16 - TRBV7-9 CASSPGRGVSTDTQYF TGTGCCAGCAGCCCCGGTCGGGGGGTTAGCACAGATACGCAGTATTTT
TRBD1 TRBJ1-5 17 few TRBV30 CAWSVGEDRGVGQPQHF TGTGCCTGGAGTGTTGGTGAGGACAGGGGAGTTGGGCAGCCCCAGCATTTT
TRBD1 TRBJ1-1 13 - TRBV5-1 CASSLAGQSVAFF TGCGCCAGCAGCTTGGCGGGACAGTCGGTCGCTTTCTTT
- TRBJ2-3 13 - TRBV5-4 CASSSQGIDTQYF TGTGCCAGCAGCTCGCAGGGGATAGATACGCAGTATTTT
TRBD1 TRBJ2-1 11 - TRBV7-2 CASSLRTGQFF TGTGCCAGCAGCTTGCGGACAGGGCAGTTCTTC
- TRBJ1-1 14 few TRBV5-6 CASSPWWPNTEAFF TGTGCCAGCAGCCCCTGGTGGCCGAACACTGAAGCTTTCTTT
- TRBJ2-7 12 - TRBV5-4 CASSLDGYEQYF TGTGCCAGCAGCTTGGACGGGTACGAGCAGTACTTC
TRBD2 TRBJ2-5 18 - TRBV19 CASSRVGVAGGPRETQYF TGTGCCAGTAGTAGGGTGGGAGTAGCGGGAGGGCCGAGAGAGACCCAGTACTTC
- TRBJ2-2 16 - TRBV5-1 CASSRQGRADAGELFF TGCGCCAGCAGCCGACAGGGGAGGGCCGACGCCGGGGAGCTGTTTTTT
TRBD1 TRBJ1-2 16 - TRBV28 CASNPGRDSGLYGYTF TGTGCCAGCAACCCAGGTCGGGACAGCGGACTTTATGGCTACACCTTC
TRBD2 TRBJ2-3 15 - TRBV6-1 CASGEGTSGSDTQYF TGTGCCAGCGGGGAAGGGACTAGCGGATCAGATACGCAGTATTTT
- TRBJ1-1 14 - TRBV7-7 CASSRESFETEAFF TGTGCCAGCAGCCGAGAGTCTTTCGAGACTGAAGCTTTCTTT
- TRBJ2-3 13 - TRBV9 CASSAGVGDTQYF TGTGCCAGCAGCGCAGGGGTAGGAGATACGCAGTATTTT
TRBD1 TRBJ1-4 15 - TRBV5-6 CASSPGGDRVEKLFF TGTGCCAGCAGCCCAGGTGGGGACAGGGTTGAAAAACTGTTTTTT
TRBD2 TRBJ2-7 16 - TRBV7-8 CASNLARGGRNYEQYF TGTGCCAGCAACTTAGCGAGGGGCGGGAGGAACTACGAGCAGTACTTC
TRBD2 TRBJ2-7 16 - TRBV7-9 CASSSPGLAGFNEQYF TGTGCCAGCAGCTCACCTGGACTAGCGGGGTTCAACGAGCAGTACTTC
- TRBJ1-1 16 - TRBV18 CASSLPLRTAGTEAFF TGTGCCAGCTCACTCCCTCTTAGGACCGCGGGCACTGAAGCTTTCTTT
- TRBJ2-1 16 - TRBV7-9 CASSLALGNTYNEQFF TGTGCCAGCAGCTTAGCCCTGGGCAATACCTACAATGAGCAGTTCTTC
TRBD2 TRBJ2-7 15 - TRBV5-1 CASSYIAGGTYEQYF TGCGCCAGCAGCTACATAGCGGGGGGGACCTACGAGCAGTACTTC
TRBD1 TRBJ1-2 14 - TRBV6-6 CASSERQGGYGYTF TGTGCCAGCAGTGAGAGACAGGGAGGCTATGGCTACACCTTT
- TRBJ2-7 14 - TRBV2 CASSASGRADEQYF TGTGCCAGCAGTGCCTCCGGCAGGGCGGACGAGCAGTACTTC
TRBD1 TRBJ1-1 13 - TRBV29-1 CSVEVTGGTEAFF TGCAGCGTTGAGGTTACAGGGGGGACTGAAGCTTTCTTT
- TRBJ2-1 14 - TRBV19 CASSTSGTYNEQFF TGTGCCAGTAGTACATCTGGCACCTACAATGAGCAGTTCTTC
- TRBJ1-2 15 - TRBV19 CASTPVGGSPTGYTF TGTGCCAGTACCCCCGTGGGGGGATCCCCAACTGGCTACACCTTC
TRBD1 TRBJ2-1 16 - TRBV9 CASSVGGQGDYNEQFF TGTGCCAGCAGCGTGGGAGGACAGGGGGACTACAATGAGCAGTTCTTC
- TRBJ2-3 13 once TRBV30 CAWLYLSTDTQYF TGTGCCTGGTTATATCTTAGCACAGATACGCAGTATTTT
- TRBJ2-3 16 - TRBV5-1 CASSPRQGSYTDTQYF TGCGCCAGCAGCCCCCGGCAGGGGTCCTACACAGATACGCAGTATTTT
- TRBJ2-1 14 - TRBV2 CASRWHPLYNEQFF TGTGCCAGCAGGTGGCACCCTCTCTACAATGAGCAGTTCTTC